This record covers a single T cell receptor beta chain. This sample stems from a study of blood T cell repertoires in COVID-19. At the level of the study: Acute-phase and convalescent COVID-19 samples originated in the United States, Italy and Spain.

Trimming stripped 4 bases from V and 7 bases from J, with 16 bases between. Germline V gene lookup returns CDR1 MNHEY and CDR2 SMNVEV (reference sequence). The CDR3 sequence is 14 residues long. How the authors handled the data: Estimation of nucleated cell counts relied on the amplification of reference gene primers. TCRdb keeps only in-frame clones here, not all; method: immunoSEQ multiplex PCR. Clonal size and the V and J genes are those of that table, whereas D and trimming came from the DNA. The sample has 110,000 or so clones; roughly 85% are singletons. This clonotype was sampled from a woman aged 55 to 70 with COVID-19, enrolled during active disease. J is TRBJ1-1 and V is TRBV27; a possible D gene is TRBD1 (5 bases). Sequenced material: peripheral blood. CDR3 coding DNA: TGTGCCAGCAGTTCCCCGACAGAAAGACATGAAGCTTTCTTT. This encodes CASSSPTERHEAFF.